A single sample gave rise to the 27 T cell receptor beta chains below, sequenced in a study of OX40 agonist ivuxolimab in advanced cancers. Assay used: immunoSEQ multiplex PCR; TCRdb lists only in-frame clones, some missing. The table shows 30,000 or so clones, with around 87% occurring only once. The sample was CD4+ or CD8+ T cells sorted from blood, taken in a trial of the OX40 agonist ivuxolimab. All receptors come from an adult with an advanced solid tumor such as melanoma, head and neck, liver or kidney cancer.

The J gene is TRBJ2-7, the V gene TRBV9, with D perhaps matching TRBD2 (6 bases). The V end was cut by 2 bases, the J end by 3 bases, with 15 bases between. Germline V gene lookup returns CDR1 SGDLS and CDR2 YYNGEE. The CDR3 is made up of 15 amino acids. The CDR3 sequence is CASSVRGLEFYEQYF. The CDR3 DNA is TGTGCCAGCAGCGTGAGGGGACTCGAGTTCTACGAGCAGTACTTC.

The CDR3 nucleotides read TGTGCCAGCAGTCCGGACGTCTACGAGCAGTACTTC. This gives the protein CASSPDVYEQYF. The rearrangement joins TRBV27 to TRBJ2-7, with unresolved D. Per the germline V gene, CDR1 is MNHEY and CDR2 is SMNVEV (reference sequence). The ends were cut back, 5 bases at V and 3 bases at J, with 8 bases in the middle. This CDR3 spans 12 amino acids.

The J gene is TRBJ2-7, the V gene TRBV29-1; D perhaps matches TRBD1 (6 bases). V was cut by 6 bases and J by 4 bases, with 13 bases left in between. The CDR3 is 12 amino acids. Germline CDR1 is SQVTM and CDR2 is ANQGSEA. CDR3 sequence reads: CSVQTGYYEQYF. The CDR3 bases are TGCAGCGTCCAAACAGGGTATTACGAGCAGTACTTC.

The V call is TRBV28, the J call TRBJ2-7, with D possibly TRBD2 on 7 matching bases. The length of the CDR3 is 17 residues. Germline V lookup: CDR1 MDHEN, CDR2 SYDVKM. Trimming shortened V by 2 bases and J by 5 bases, and 22 bases separated the two germline ends. CDR3 amino acids: CASSLMMGAGEGDEQYF. CDR3 DNA sequence: TGTGCCAGCAGTTTAATGATGGGGGCGGGAGAGGGCGACGAGCAGTACTTC.

V gene TRBV7-6 combines with J gene TRBJ2-1; 9 bases are a match to TRBD2. This CDR3 contains 21 residues. Trimming removed 5 bases from V and 1 base from J; junction bases left unmatched: 21. From germline, CDR1 is SGHVS and CDR2 FNYEAQ. This CDR3 is CASSRVVDLAGISISYNEQFF. CDR3 sequence (DNA): TGTGCCAGCAGCCGAGTGGTAGATCTAGCGGGGATAAGTATATCCTACAATGAGCAGTTCTTC.

V gene TRBV5-6 combines with J gene TRBJ1-2, with 12 bases that match TRBD1. Trimming took 3 bases from V and 6 from J; bases not matched to a gene: 6. Germline CDR1 and CDR2: SGHDT and YYEEEE. The CDR3 runs to 15 residues. This chain's CDR3 is CASSSGTGGVNGYTF. The CDR3 coding sequence is TGTGCCAGCAGCTCCGGGACAGGGGGCGTCAATGGCTACACCTTC.

The chain has TRBV29-1 and TRBJ2-7, with D unclear. The CDR3 extends over 17 amino acids. Trimming cost V 2 bases and J 4 bases, with 24 bases left between them. Germline assignment: CDR1 SQVTM and CDR2 ANQGSEA. CDR3 nucleotides: TGCAGCGTTGAAAAGCTCCCCCTTACTCCCCCACTTTACGAGCAGTACTTC. This gives the protein CSVEKLPLTPPLYEQYF.

The sample holds one count of this clone. The V call is TRBV6-5, the J call TRBJ2-7, with 9 bases identical to TRBD1. Germline V CDR1 and CDR2: MNHEY, SVGAGI. The CDR3 covers 12 residues. With 6 bases clipped from V and 6 bases from J, the junction kept 3 bases outside the gene matches. In DNA form, the CDR3 reads TGTGCCAGCAGACAGGGGGCGGCCGAGCAGTACTTC. Protein sequence: CASRQGAAEQYF.

The chain joins TRBV11-2 to TRBJ2-2, with D possibly matching TRBD2 (6 bases). V was cut by 7 bases and J by 7 bases, with 31 bases left in between. Germline CDR1 is SGHAT and CDR2 is FQNNGV. CDR3 length: 19 residues. CDR3: CASTPRRPLASGRVGELFF. The CDR3 DNA is TGTGCCAGCACTCCCCGTCGGCCCTTGGCGAGCGGGCGGGTCGGGGAGCTGTTTTTT. Drawing the rest from reference TRBV11-2 and TRBJ2-2, the complete variable domain is EAGVAQSPRYKIIEKRQSVAFWCNPISGHATLYWYQQILGQGPKLLIQFQNNGVVDDSQLPKDRFSAERLKGVDSTLKIQPAKLEDSAVYLCASTPRRPLASGRVGELFFGEGSRLTVL.

The rearrangement uses TRBV9 and TRBJ2-3; D tentatively reads TRBD1 or TRBD2 (6 bases each). Per germline, CDR1 SGDLS and CDR2 YYNGEE. Trimming cost V 2 bases and J 1 base, with 11 bases left between them. This CDR3 is 15 amino acids long. The CDR3 region has the DNA TGTGCCAGCAGCGTTTGGGGGGCTGGCACAGATACGCAGTATTTT. It translates to CASSVWGAGTDTQYF.

The CDR3 here is CASSPGTGATF. CDR3 nucleotides: TGTGCCAGCAGTCCCGGGACAGGGGCAACCTTC. V gene TRBV2 combines with J gene TRBJ1-2, with 10 positions matching TRBD1. Germline CDR1 is SNHLY and CDR2 is FYNNEI. Losses at the gene ends were 5 bases for V and 14 bases for J; bases not matched to a gene: 5. CDR3 length equals 11 residues.

V gene TRBV4-2 combines with J gene TRBJ2-3, with TRBD2 matching over 7 bases. After removal of 1 base from V and 1 base from J, the junction contained 2 bases not matched to a gene. Germline assignment: CDR1 LGHNA and CDR2 YNFKEQ. This CDR3 contains 15 residues. The CDR3 nucleotides are TGTGCCAGCAGCCAAGTCGCGGGAGGCACAGATACGCAGTATTTT. The encoded protein is CASSQVAGGTDTQYF.

The rearrangement uses TRBV7-6 and TRBJ1-1, with a weak D call TRBD1 (6 bases). Trimming removed 2 bases from V and 0 bases from J, with 22 bases in between. The germline gives CDR1 SGHVS, CDR2 FNYEAQ. This CDR3 contains 19 residues. The CDR3 region is CASSLFARIQGPMNTEAFF. The CDR3, as DNA: TGTGCCAGCAGCTTATTTGCGAGAATACAGGGACCGATGAACACTGAAGCTTTCTTT.

The J gene is TRBJ2-7, the V gene TRBV28, with 9 bases that match TRBD1. The CDR3 is 13 amino acids. V was pared by 5 bases and J by 3 bases, with 2 bases of the junction left unmatched. From germline, CDR1 is MDHEN and CDR2 SYDVKM. CDR3 residues: CASSGTGNYEQYF. The CDR3 DNA sequence: TGTGCCAGCAGTGGGACAGGGAACTACGAGCAGTACTTC.

V usage is TRBV28 and J usage is TRBJ2-7; 8 nucleotides agree with TRBD2. Germline V lookup: CDR1 MDHEN, CDR2 SYDVKM. The junction had 4 bases not matched to a gene; V was cut back by 5 bases and J by 7 bases. There are 12 residues in the CDR3. CDR3 residues: CASSPGLAEQYF. CDR3 sequence (DNA): TGTGCCAGCAGTCCCGGACTAGCTGAGCAGTACTTC.

This chain connects TRBV19 to TRBJ2-1; TRBD2 agrees at 12 bases. V shed 6 bases and J 3 bases; nucleotides not matched to a gene: 0. This CDR3 contains 14 residues. In germline, CDR1 is LNHDA, CDR2 SQIVND (reference sequence). The chain's CDR3 is CASRLAGGYNEQFF. Written as DNA, the CDR3 is TGTGCCAGTAGACTAGCGGGGGGCTACAATGAGCAGTTCTTC.

J is TRBJ1-3 and V is TRBV7-9; D remains ambiguous. CDR3 length equals 13 residues. Between the trimmed V and J ends, which lost 10 bases and 0 bases, there was a span of 10 bases. Germline V gene lookup returns CDR1 SEHNR and CDR2 FQNEAQ (reference sequence). CDR3 in amino acids: CATPGASGNTIYF. In DNA, the CDR3 is TGTGCCACCCCGGGCGCCTCTGGAAACACCATATATTTT.

The chain uses TRBV6-5 and TRBJ2-7; 7 nucleotides agree with TRBD2. The CDR3 consists of 15 residues. The germline gives CDR1 MNHEY, CDR2 SVGAGI. Trimming removed 4 bases from V and 4 bases from J; junction bases left unmatched: 10. The CDR3 bases are TGTGCCAGCAGTTCCCTCGACGGGAGGTCATACGAGCAGTACTTC. Its translation is CASSSLDGRSYEQYF.

This clone was detected once. The rearrangement uses TRBV27 and TRBJ2-2; 11 nucleotides match TRBD2. The germline V gene encodes CDR1 MNHEY and CDR2 SMNVEV (reference sequence). V dropped 5 bases and J dropped 8; count of bases not matched to a gene: 4. CDR3 size: 14 residues. The CDR3 coding sequence is TGTGCCAGCAGTCCAGGACTAGCGGGTGGGGAGCTGTTTTTT. Translation: CASSPGLAGGELFF.

Here the CDR3 reads CSVEDLGNEQFF. CDR3 coding DNA: TGCAGCGTTGAAGATCTGGGGAATGAGCAGTTCTTC. This chain joins TRBV29-1 and TRBJ2-1; D unclear. Germline V gene sequence: CDR1 SQVTM, CDR2 ANQGSEA. This CDR3 is built from 12 residues. Trimming took off 0 bases at V and 7 bases at J, with 7 bases between the two ends.

This clone was observed a few times. The rearrangement uses TRBV4-2 and TRBJ1-1; D ambiguous. Trimming cost V 1 base and J 5 bases, with 8 bases left between them. Germline V gene data show CDR1 as LGHNA and CDR2 as YNFKEQ. The CDR3 loop spans 13 amino acids. The CDR3 bases are TGTGCCAGCAGCCAAGTTCTGGGGACTGAAGCTTTCTTT. Translation: CASSQVLGTEAFF.

This chain links TRBV11-1 with TRBJ2-1; 14 bases are a match to TRBD2. The ends lost 5 bases at V and 10 bases at J; junction bases unmatched: 7. The CDR3 totals 15 residues. The germline V gene encodes CDR1 SGHAT and CDR2 FQDESV (reference sequence). As DNA, the CDR3 is TGTGCCAGCAGCCCTCGACTAGCGGGGGGGCGCGAGCAGTTCTTC. Translated, it gives CASSPRLAGGREQFF.

J is TRBJ1-1 and V is TRBV6-6; D uncertain. CDR1 is MNHNY, CDR2 SVGAGI, per germline (reference sequence). Trimming removed 4 bases from V and 8 bases from J, with 8 bases in between. There are 11 residues in the CDR3. CDR3 nucleotides: TGTGCCAGCAGTTTGGGTCCAGAAGCTTTCTTT. It encodes CASSLGPEAFF.

V usage is TRBV4-1 and J usage is TRBJ2-7; possibly TRBD1 for D (6 bases). The CDR3 has 14 amino acids. Germline-derived CDR1 and CDR2 are MGHRA and YSYEKL. The ends were cut back, 5 bases at V and 2 bases at J, with 13 bases in the middle. The CDR3 bases are TGCGCCAGCAGCTTACGAGGGGGAACCTACGAGCAGTACTTC. Its protein product is CASSLRGGTYEQYF.

J is TRBJ1-2 and V is TRBV29-1, with D perhaps TRBD1 (5 bases). The CDR3 is 13 residues long. Trimming took 4 bases from V and 2 from J, leaving 11 bases between them. Germline lookup yields CDR1 SQVTM and CDR2 ANQGSEA. The CDR3, as DNA: TGCAGCGTTGGAGAGGCAGGGAACTATGGCTACACCTTC. Translated: CSVGEAGNYGYTF.

This clone was counted between two and nine times. The chain combines TRBV7-2 with TRBJ2-7; a possible D gene is TRBD2 (5 bases). With 5 bases removed from V and 2 bases from J, the gap between germline ends came to 16 bases. The CDR3 loop spans 15 amino acids. Per germline, CDR1 SGHTA and CDR2 FQGNSA. CDR3 sequence: CASSTTGERAYEQYF. The DNA of the CDR3 is TGTGCCAGCAGCACTACCGGGGAAAGGGCCTACGAGCAGTACTTC.

The J gene is TRBJ2-3, the V gene TRBV6-6, with D uncertain. V gave up 0 bases and J gave up 0 bases, with 10 bases separating them. There are 16 residues in the CDR3. Germline lookup yields CDR1 MNHNY and CDR2 SVGAGI (reference sequence). The CDR3 sequence is CASSYSIVTSTDTQYF. CDR3 DNA: TGTGCCAGCAGTTACTCGATCGTTACTAGCACAGATACGCAGTATTTT.